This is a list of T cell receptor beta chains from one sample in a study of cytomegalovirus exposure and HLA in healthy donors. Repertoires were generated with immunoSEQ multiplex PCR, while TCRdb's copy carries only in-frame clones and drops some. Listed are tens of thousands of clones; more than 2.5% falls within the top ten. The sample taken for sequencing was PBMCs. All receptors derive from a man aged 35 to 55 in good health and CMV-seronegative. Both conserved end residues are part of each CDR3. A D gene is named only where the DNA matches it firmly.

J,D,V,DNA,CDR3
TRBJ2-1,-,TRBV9,TGTGCCAGCAGCGTAGCAGCGGCGGGGCGAATCTATGAGCAGTTCTTC,CASSVAAAGRIYEQFF
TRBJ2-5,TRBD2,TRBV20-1,TGCAGTGCCCAAGGCGGGGGGGCCGAATACTTC,CSAQGGGAEYF
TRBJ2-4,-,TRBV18,TGTGCCAGCTCACCGGCCTCGGGCCAGGGTTTTAGCATTCAGTACTTC,CASSPASGQGFSIQYF
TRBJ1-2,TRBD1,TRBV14,TGTGCCAGCAGCTCGGGACAGGGATATGGCTACACCTTC,CASSSGQGYGYTF
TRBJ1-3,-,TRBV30,TGTGCCTGGTCCCCAGACCTTCGGGGGTCTGGAAACACCATATATTTT,CAWSPDLRGSGNTIYF
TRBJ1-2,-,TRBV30,TGTGCCTGGAACTCTAACTATGGCTACACCTTC,CAWNSNYGYTF
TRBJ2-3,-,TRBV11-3,TGTGCCAGCAGCTCTAGCACAGGGATAGATACGCAGTATTTT,CASSSSTGIDTQYF
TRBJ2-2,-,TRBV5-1,TGCGCCAGCAGCTTCGATTACGACAGAAACACCGGGGAGCTGTTTTTT,CASSFDYDRNTGELFF
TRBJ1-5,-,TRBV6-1,TGTGCCAGCAGTGAAACGAGTTTTATCAATCAGCCCCAGCATTTT,CASSETSFINQPQHF
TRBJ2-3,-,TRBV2,TGTGCCAGCAAACAAGACACAGACACAGATACGCAGTATTTT,CASKQDTDTDTQYF
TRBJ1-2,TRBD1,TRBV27,TGTGCCAGCAGTTCGGGACAGGGGGCGCCTGGCTACACCTTC,CASSSGQGAPGYTF
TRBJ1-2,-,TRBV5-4,TGTGCCAGCAGCTTGGTCCCAGGGGATCGCTACACCTTC,CASSLVPGDRYTF
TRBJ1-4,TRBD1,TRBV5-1,TGCGCCAGCAGCCCCTCCCGACAGGGATGGGATGAAAAACTGTTTTTT,CASSPSRQGWDEKLFF
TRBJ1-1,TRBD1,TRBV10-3,TGTGCCATCAGTGAAGGACAGGGGAACACTGAAGCTTTCTTT,CAISEGQGNTEAFF
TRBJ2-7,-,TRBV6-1,TGTGCCAGCTCAACAGAAGCCAAATACGAGCAGTACTTC,CASSTEAKYEQYF
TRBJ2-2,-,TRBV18,TGTGCCAGCGCCCGGGACACCGGGGAGCTGTTTTTT,CASARDTGELFF
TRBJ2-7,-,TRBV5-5,TGTGCCAGCAGCTTGGCCAGGGGCTACGAGCAGTACTTC,CASSLARGYEQYF
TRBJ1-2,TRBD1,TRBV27,TGTGCCAGCAGTTCCAGGGGGGTAGTTAACTATGGCTACACCTTC,CASSSRGVVNYGYTF
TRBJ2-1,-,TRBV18,TGTGCCAGCTCACCATCACAGGGAAGGAACATCAATGAGCAGTTCTTC,CASSPSQGRNINEQFF
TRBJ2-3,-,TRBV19,TGTGCCAGTAGTATTTATGCAGGGTGGGGCACAGATACGCAGTATTTT,CASSIYAGWGTDTQYF
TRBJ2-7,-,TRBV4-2,TGTGCCAGCAGCCAAGATGATTGGGGCACCTACGAGCAGTACTTC,CASSQDDWGTYEQYF
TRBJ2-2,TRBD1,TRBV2,TGTGCCAGCAGCCCCGGGACAGCAGAGAACACCGGGGAGCTGTTTTTT,CASSPGTAENTGELFF
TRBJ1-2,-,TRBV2,TGTGCCAGCAGGGGGCGCGGAGGCTACACCTTC,CASRGRGGYTF
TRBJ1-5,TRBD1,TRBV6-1,TGTGCCAGCAAGGGACAGGGGCATCAGCCCCAGCATTTT,CASKGQGHQPQHF
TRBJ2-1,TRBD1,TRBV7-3,TGTGCCAGCAGCGTCCGACAGGGGGGTATTAATGAGCAGTTCTTC,CASSVRQGGINEQFF
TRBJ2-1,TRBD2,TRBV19,TGTGCCAGTAGTGTAGCGGGGGGGCCTTACAATGAGCAGTTCTTC,CASSVAGGPYNEQFF
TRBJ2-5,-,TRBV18,TGTGCCAGCTCACCACGGCGGGACCCCGGGGTGGGTGAGCAGTACTTC,CASSPRRDPGVGEQYF
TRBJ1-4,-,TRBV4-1,TGCGCCAGCAGCCAAGATGCCGGGCAGGTCGGGAGAAAACTGTTTTTT,CASSQDAGQVGRKLFF
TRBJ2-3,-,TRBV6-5,TGTGCCAGCAGGATCGACACCCAGCAGTATTTT,CASRIDTQQYF
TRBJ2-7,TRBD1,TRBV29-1,TGCAGCGTAGGGACAGGGGGCGCGGCACGCGAGCAGTACTTC,CSVGTGGAAREQYF